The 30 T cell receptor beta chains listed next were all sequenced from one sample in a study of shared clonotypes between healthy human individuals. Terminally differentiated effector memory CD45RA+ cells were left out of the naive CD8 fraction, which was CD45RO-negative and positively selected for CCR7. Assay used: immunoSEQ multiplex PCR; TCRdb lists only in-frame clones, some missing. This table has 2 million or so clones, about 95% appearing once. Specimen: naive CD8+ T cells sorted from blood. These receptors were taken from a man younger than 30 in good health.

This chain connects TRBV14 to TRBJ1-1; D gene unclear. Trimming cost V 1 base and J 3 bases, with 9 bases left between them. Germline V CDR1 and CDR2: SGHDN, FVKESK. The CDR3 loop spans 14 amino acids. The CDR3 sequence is CASSQVGSYTEAFF. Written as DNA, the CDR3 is TGTGCCAGCAGCCAAGTTGGCAGCTACACTGAAGCTTTCTTT.

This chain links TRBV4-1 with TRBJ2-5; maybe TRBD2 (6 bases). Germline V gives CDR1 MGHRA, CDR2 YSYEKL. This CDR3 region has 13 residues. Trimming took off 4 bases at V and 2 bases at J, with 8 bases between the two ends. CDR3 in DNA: TGCGCCAGCAGCCCCCGGGAGCAAGAGACCCAGTACTTC. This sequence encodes CASSPREQETQYF.

CDR3 DNA sequence: TGCGCCAGCAGCCAGAGCCCCGACCCCTCCTACGAGCAGTACTTC. This translates into CASSQSPDPSYEQYF. The chain employs TRBV5-1 and TRBJ2-7, with D unresolved. The CDR3 runs 15 residues. With 4 bases removed from V and 0 bases from J, the gap between germline ends came to 14 bases. Germline V gene data show CDR1 as SGHRS and CDR2 as YFSETQ.

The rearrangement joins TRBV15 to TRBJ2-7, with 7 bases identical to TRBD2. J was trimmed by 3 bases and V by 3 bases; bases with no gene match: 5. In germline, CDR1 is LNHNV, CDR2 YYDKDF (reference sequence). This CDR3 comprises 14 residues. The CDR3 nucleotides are TGTGCCACCAGCAGGAGAGGGACTAACTACGAGCAGTACTTC. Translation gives CATSRRGTNYEQYF.

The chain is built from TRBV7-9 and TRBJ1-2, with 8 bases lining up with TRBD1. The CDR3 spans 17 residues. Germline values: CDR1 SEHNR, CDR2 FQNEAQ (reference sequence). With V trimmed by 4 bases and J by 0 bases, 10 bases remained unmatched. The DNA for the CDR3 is TGTGCCAGCAGCTCAGACCGTTGGACAGGGCCTAACTATGGCTACACCTTC. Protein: CASSSDRWTGPNYGYTF.

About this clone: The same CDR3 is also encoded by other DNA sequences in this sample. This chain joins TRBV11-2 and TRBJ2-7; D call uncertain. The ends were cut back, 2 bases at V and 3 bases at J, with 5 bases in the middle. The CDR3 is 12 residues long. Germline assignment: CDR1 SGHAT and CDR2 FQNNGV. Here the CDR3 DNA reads TGTGCCAGCAGCTTACTTCTCTACGAGCAGTACTTC. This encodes CASSLLLYEQYF.

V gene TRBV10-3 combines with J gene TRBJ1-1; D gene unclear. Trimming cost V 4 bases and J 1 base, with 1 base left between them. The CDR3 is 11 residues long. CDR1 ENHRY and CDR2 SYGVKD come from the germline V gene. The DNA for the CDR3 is TGTGCCATCAGTGGGAACACTGAAGCTTTCTTT. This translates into CAISGNTEAFF.

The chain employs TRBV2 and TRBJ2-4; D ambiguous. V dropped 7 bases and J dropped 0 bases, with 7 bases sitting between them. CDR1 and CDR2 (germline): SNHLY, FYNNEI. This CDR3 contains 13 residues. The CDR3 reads CASMALAKNIQYF. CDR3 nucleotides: TGTGCCAGCATGGCTCTAGCCAAAAACATTCAGTACTTC.

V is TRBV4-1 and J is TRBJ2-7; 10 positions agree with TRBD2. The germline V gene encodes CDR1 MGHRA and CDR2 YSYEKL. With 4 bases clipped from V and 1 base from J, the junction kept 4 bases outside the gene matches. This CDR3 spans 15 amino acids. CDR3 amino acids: CASSRSSGGSYEQYF. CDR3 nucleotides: TGCGCCAGCAGCCGTTCTAGCGGGGGATCCTACGAGCAGTACTTC.

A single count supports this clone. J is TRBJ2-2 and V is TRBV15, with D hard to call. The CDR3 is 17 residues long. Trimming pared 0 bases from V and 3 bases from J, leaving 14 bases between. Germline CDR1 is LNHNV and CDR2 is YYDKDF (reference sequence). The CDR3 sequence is CATSRDNTALHTGELFF. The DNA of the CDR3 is TGTGCCACCAGCAGAGATAACACAGCCTTGCACACCGGGGAGCTGTTTTTT.

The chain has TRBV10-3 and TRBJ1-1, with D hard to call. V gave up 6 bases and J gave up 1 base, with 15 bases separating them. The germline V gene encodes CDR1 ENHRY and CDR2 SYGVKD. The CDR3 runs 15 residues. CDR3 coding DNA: TGTGCCATCAGCGATCCTTCGGACGGGAACACTGAAGCTTTCTTT. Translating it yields CAISDPSDGNTEAFF.

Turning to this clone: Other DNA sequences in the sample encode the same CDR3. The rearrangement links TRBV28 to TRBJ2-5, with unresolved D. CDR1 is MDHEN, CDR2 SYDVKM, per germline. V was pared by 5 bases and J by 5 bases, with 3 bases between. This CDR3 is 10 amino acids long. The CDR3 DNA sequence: TGTGCCAGCAGTAGCGAGACCCAGTACTTC. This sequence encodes CASSSETQYF.

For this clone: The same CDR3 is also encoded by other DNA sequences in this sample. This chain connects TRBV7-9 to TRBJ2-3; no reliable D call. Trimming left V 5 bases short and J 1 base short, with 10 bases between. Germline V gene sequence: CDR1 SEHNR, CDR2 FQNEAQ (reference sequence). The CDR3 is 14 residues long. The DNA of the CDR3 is TGTGCCAGCAGCCCCCCTCTTGGCACAGATACGCAGTATTTT. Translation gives CASSPPLGTDTQYF.

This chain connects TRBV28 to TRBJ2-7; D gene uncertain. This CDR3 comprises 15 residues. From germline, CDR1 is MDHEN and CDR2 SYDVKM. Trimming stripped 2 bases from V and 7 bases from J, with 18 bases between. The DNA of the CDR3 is TGTGCCAGCAGTTTAACCCAAAACCCGGCCTGGGAGCAGTACTTC. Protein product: CASSLTQNPAWEQYF.

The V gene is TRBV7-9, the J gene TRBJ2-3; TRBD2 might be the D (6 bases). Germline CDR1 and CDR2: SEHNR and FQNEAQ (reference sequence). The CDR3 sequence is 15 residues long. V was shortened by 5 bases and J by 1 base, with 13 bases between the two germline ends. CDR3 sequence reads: CASSNGGEGTDTQYF. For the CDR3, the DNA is TGTGCCAGCAGCAATGGAGGGGAGGGCACAGATACGCAGTATTTT.

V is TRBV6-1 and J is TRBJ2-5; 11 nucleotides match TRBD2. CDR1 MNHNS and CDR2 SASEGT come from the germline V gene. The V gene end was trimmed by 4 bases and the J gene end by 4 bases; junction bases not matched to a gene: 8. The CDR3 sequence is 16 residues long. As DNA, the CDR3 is TGTGCCAGCAGTGCGGAACCGGGACTAGCGGCAGAGACCCAGTACTTC. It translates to CASSAEPGLAAETQYF.

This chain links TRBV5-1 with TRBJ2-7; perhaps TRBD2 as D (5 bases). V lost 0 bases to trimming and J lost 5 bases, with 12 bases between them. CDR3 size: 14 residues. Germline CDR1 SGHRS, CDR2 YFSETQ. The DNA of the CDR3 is TGCGCCAGCAGCTTGGAAGCGATCGGGGACGAGCAGTACTTC. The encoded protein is CASSLEAIGDEQYF.

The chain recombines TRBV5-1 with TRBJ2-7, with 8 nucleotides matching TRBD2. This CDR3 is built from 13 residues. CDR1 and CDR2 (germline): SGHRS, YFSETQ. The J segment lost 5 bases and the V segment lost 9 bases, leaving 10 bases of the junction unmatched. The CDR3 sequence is CATRASGYNEQYF. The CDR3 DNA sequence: TGCGCCACCCGGGCTAGCGGGTACAACGAGCAGTACTTC.

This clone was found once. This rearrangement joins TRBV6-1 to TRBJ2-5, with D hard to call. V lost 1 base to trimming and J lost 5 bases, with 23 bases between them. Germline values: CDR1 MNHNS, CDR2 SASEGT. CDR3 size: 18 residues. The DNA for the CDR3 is TGTGCCAGCAGTGAAGATGTAGTTGGGTCGGGCCATTGGGAGACCCAGTACTTC. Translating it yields CASSEDVVGSGHWETQYF.

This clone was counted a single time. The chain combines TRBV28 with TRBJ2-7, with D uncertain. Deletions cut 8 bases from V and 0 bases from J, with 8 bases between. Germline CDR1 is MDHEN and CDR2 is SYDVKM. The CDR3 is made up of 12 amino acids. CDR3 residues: CASAEFSYEQYF. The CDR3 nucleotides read TGTGCCAGCGCGGAATTCTCCTACGAGCAGTACTTC.

This CDR3 reads CASSLGPPHSYEQYF. The CDR3 DNA reads as TGTGCCAGCAGCTTGGGTCCACCGCACTCCTACGAGCAGTACTTC. V is TRBV5-5 and J is TRBJ2-7, with unresolved D. Germline CDR1 reads SGHKS; CDR2 reads YYEKEE (reference sequence). Trimming removed 0 bases from V and 0 bases from J, with 10 bases in between. The CDR3 spans 15 residues.

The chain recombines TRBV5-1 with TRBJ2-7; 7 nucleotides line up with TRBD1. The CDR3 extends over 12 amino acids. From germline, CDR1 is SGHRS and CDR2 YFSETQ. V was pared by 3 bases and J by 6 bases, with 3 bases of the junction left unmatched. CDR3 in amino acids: CASSWDRGEQYF. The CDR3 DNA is TGCGCCAGCAGCTGGGACAGAGGCGAGCAGTACTTC.

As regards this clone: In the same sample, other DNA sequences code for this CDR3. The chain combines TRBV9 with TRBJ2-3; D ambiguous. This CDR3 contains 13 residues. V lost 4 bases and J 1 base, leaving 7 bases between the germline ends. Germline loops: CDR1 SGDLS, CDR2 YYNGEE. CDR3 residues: CASSPPGTDTQYF. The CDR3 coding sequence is TGTGCCAGCAGCCCTCCGGGCACAGATACGCAGTATTTT. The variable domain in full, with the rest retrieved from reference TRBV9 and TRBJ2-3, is DSGVTQTPKHLITATGQRVTLRCSPRSGDLSVYWYQQSLDQGLQFLIQYYNGEERAKGNILERFSAQQFPDLHSELNLSSLELGDSALYFCASSPPGTDTQYFGPGTRLTVL.

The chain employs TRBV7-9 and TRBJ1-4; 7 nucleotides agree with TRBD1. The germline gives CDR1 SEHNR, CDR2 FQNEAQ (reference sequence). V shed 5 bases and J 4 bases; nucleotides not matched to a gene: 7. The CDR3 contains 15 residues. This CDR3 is CASSQGGSFNEKLFF. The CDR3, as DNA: TGTGCCAGCAGCCAAGGGGGCAGTTTTAATGAAAAACTGTTTTTT.

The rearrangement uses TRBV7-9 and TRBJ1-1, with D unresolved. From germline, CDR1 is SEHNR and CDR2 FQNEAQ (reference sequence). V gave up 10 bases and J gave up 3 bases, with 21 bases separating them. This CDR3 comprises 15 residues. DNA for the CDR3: TGTGCCACCCCCCTATTACCAGGACTTGACACTGAAGCTTTCTTT. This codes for CATPLLPGLDTEAFF.

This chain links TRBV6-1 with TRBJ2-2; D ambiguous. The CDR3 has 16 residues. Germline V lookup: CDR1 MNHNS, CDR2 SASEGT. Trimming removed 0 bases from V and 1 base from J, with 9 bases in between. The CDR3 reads CASSEARQLNTGELFF. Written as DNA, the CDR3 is TGTGCCAGCAGTGAAGCAAGGCAGCTGAACACCGGGGAGCTGTTTTTT.

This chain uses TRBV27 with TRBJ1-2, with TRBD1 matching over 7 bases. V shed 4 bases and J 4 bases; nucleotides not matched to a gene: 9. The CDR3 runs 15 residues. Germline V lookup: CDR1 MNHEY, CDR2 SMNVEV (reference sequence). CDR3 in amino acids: CASSSGGGDVYGYTF. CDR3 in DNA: TGTGCCAGCAGTTCGGGAGGGGGCGATGTCTATGGCTACACCTTC.

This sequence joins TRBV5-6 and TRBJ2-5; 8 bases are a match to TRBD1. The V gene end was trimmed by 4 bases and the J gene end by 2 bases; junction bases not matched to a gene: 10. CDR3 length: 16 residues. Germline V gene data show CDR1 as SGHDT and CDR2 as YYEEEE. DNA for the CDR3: TGTGCCAGCAGCACACCAGGGGGCGTTGGGCAAGAGACCCAGTACTTC. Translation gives CASSTPGGVGQETQYF.

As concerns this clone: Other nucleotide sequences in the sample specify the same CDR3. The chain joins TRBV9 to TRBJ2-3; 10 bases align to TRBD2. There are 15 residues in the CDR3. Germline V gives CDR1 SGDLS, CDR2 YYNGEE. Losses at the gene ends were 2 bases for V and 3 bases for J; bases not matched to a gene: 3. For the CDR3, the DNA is TGTGCCAGCAGCGTCGTAGCGGGGGGTACAGATACGCAGTATTTT. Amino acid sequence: CASSVVAGGTDTQYF. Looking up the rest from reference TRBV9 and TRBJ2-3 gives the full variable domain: DSGVTQTPKHLITATGQRVTLRCSPRSGDLSVYWYQQSLDQGLQFLIQYYNGEERAKGNILERFSAQQFPDLHSELNLSSLELGDSALYFCASSVVAGGTDTQYFGPGTRLTVL.

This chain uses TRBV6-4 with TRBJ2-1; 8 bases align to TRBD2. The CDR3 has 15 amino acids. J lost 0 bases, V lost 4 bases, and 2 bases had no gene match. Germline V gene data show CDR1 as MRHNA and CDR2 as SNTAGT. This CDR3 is CASSALAGSYNEQFF. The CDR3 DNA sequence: TGTGCCAGCAGTGCCCTAGCGGGCTCCTACAATGAGCAGTTCTTC.